This entry concerns a single T cell receptor (beta chain). This record comes from a study of regulatory T cells in long-lasting Graves disease. Time point noted: persistent/refractory GD, antithyroid drugs over 5 years with positive TRAb. There was RNA extracted from PBMCs, and the TCR library was made from it. The TCR beta library used iRepertoire HTBI primers with Arm-PCR amplification of CDR3. TCRdb used MiXCR to reprocess the multiplex PCR reads, holding one entry per CDR3 protein. This sample has over 300,000 distinct CDR3 sequences, with about 19% found just once. The origin of this receptor is a female donor with Graves disease. The sequencing here drew on peripheral blood mononuclear cells (PBMCs), taken when the disease was refractory, from a patient treated with antithyroid drugs.

The CDR3 spells CATSDQGGRGVRGEQFF. CDR3 nucleotides: TGTGCCACCAGTGATCAAGGAGGCAGGGGTGTTCGAGGTGAGCAGTTCTTC. This chain links TRBV24-1 with TRBJ2-1, with TRBD1 as a possible D gene (6 bases). There are 17 residues in the CDR3. The germline V gene has CDR1 KGHDR and CDR2 SFDVKD. Trimming removed 3 bases from V and 9 bases from J, with 23 bases in between.